The text below deals with one TCR beta chain. The target antigen is unknown. This specimen comes from a study of vaccination effects on CD4 cells after COVID-19. Across the study: Each participant was administered two doses of either the BNT162b2 or the mRNA-1273 vaccine.

Broader study findings: Early timepoints after infection were absent, and convalescent patients were few in the study. Of the vaccine-induced clones from healthy vaccinees, merely 1 of 255 recognized common cold coronaviruses as well.

The CDR3 spans 13 residues. CDR1 and CDR2 (germline): SGHAT, FQNNGV. Trimming left V 3 bases short and J 0 bases short, with 3 bases between. Investigators separated out CD4+ T cells once 10 days of culture had passed. Vaccine recipients lacked prior SARS-CoV-2 infection and had negative nucleocapsid antibodies. Assay: immunoSEQ multiplex PCR; the TCRdb copy retains only in-frame clones and omits some. The table has 31,000 or so clones, around 70% seen once; the top ten hold roughly 3.8%. The chain carries TRBV11-2 and TRBJ2-1; no clear D. The specimen comprised CD4+ T cells from PBMCs cultured without peptide, sampled before COVID-19 vaccination. The TCR was taken from a human donor who received a COVID-19 vaccine. CDR3: CASSFFSYNEQFF. In DNA, the CDR3 is TGTGCCAGCAGCTTCTTCTCCTACAATGAGCAGTTCTTC.